This T cell receptor (beta chain) was found in a study of graft-versus-host responses after intestinal transplantation. The V gene end was trimmed by 4 bases and the J gene end by 0 bases; junction bases not matched to a gene: 5. CDR1 and CDR2 from the germline V gene are SGHAT and FQNNGV. The CDR3 is 16 amino acids. Data came from immunoSEQ multiplex PCR; TCRdb stores just in-frame clones and leaves some out. The repertoire includes 15,000 to 20,000 clones, about 83% of them detected once, and roughly 3.8% sits in the top ten. Lamina propria and intraepithelial lymphocytes were released by processing graft tissue. This clone appeared a few times.

V gene TRBV11-2 combines with J gene TRBJ2-5; the match to TRBD2 covers 10 bases. This receptor was obtained from a human patient who received an intestinal transplant, so some T cells may come from the graft donor. The specimen comprised ileum tissue, sampled 584 days after intestinal transplantation. The CDR3 region is CASSSSTSGHQETQYF. The CDR3 DNA reads as TGTGCCAGCAGCTCCTCGACTAGCGGGCACCAAGAGACCCAGTACTTC.